These T cell receptor beta chains were read from a single sample in a study of technical replicates of blood from a handful of donors. Assay: immunoSEQ multiplex PCR; the TCRdb copy retains only in-frame clones and omits some. In the table there are approximately 84,000 clones, more than 95% of which are singletons. Sequenced material: T cells isolated from PBMCs. The receptors shown here come from a human donor in good health. CDR3s include the opening cysteine and the closing phenylalanine or tryptophan. The order of the fields is CDR3 length, clone size, D gene, V gene, J gene, CDR3 protein, CDR3 DNA. D genes are given only for firm matches. Only some rows state a clone size, as once, few, many or a class for expanded clones.

14,.,.,TRBV6-1,TRBJ2-4,CASSEVGAKNIQYF,TGTGCCAGCAGTGAGGTCGGAGCCAAAAACATTCAGTACTTC
14,.,TRBD2,TRBV7-9,TRBJ2-2,CASSLELAGGELFF,TGTGCCAGCAGCTTGGAACTAGCGGGTGGGGAGCTGTTTTTT
13,.,TRBD1,TRBV7-7,TRBJ2-1,CASSSFRGTEQFF,TGTGCTAGCAGCTCCTTCAGGGGGACCGAGCAGTTCTTC
17,.,.,TRBV6-1,TRBJ2-1,CASSEVGSAVFYNEQFF,TGTGCCAGCAGTGAGGTCGGGAGCGCCGTTTTCTACAATGAGCAGTTCTTC
14,.,TRBD1,TRBV7-7,TRBJ2-5,CASSLAGTEETQYF,TGTGCTAGCAGCTTAGCCGGGACAGAAGAGACCCAGTACTTC
15,.,TRBD2,TRBV4-1,TRBJ2-7,CASSQGLAGAYEQYF,TGCGCCAGCAGCCAAGGGCTAGCGGGAGCCTACGAGCAGTACTTC
17,.,TRBD2,TRBV19,TRBJ2-3,CASSDRTSGTSTDTQYF,TGTGCCAGTAGTGATAGGACTAGCGGAACTAGCACAGATACGCAGTATTTT
14,.,TRBD1,TRBV6-1,TRBJ1-4,CASSGTGGQKKLFF,TGTGCCAGCAGTGGGACAGGGGGCCAAAAAAAACTGTTTTTT
16,.,.,TRBV2,TRBJ2-2,CASSERARMGTGELFF,TGTGCCAGCAGTGAGAGGGCTAGGATGGGCACCGGGGAGCTGTTTTTT
12,.,.,TRBV11-3,TRBJ2-3,CASGQTTDTQYF,TGTGCCAGCGGACAGACCACAGATACGCAGTATTTT
13,.,TRBD2,TRBV10-1,TRBJ2-1,CASGLAGVNEQFF,TGCGCCAGTGGACTAGCGGGAGTGAATGAGCAGTTCTTC
15,.,.,TRBV5-1,TRBJ2-5,CASSPLGSFQETQYF,TGCGCCAGCAGCCCCCTCGGGAGCTTCCAAGAGACCCAGTACTTC
15,.,TRBD1,TRBV5-1,TRBJ1-1,CASSWLGQGNTEAFF,TGCGCCAGCAGCTGGCTGGGACAGGGGAACACTGAAGCTTTCTTT
15,.,.,TRBV10-3,TRBJ2-1,CAISGDSMIYNEQFF,TGTGCCATCAGCGGCGACAGCATGATCTACAATGAGCAGTTCTTC
15,once,TRBD1,TRBV9,TRBJ1-1,CASSLSAGGITEAFF,TGTGCCAGCAGCCTTAGTGCAGGGGGCATAACTGAAGCTTTCTTT
16,.,TRBD2,TRBV29-1,TRBJ2-3,CSVDVRRAGVSDTQYF,TGCAGCGTTGACGTACGTCGAGCGGGAGTCTCAGATACGCAGTATTTT
14,.,TRBD1,TRBV5-1,TRBJ2-7,CASSLPDRASEQYF,TGCGCCAGCAGCTTACCGGACAGGGCCTCCGAGCAGTACTTC
17,.,.,TRBV6-1,TRBJ1-5,CASSESLDRYSNQPQHF,TGTGCCAGCAGTGAAAGTCTAGACAGGTATAGCAATCAGCCCCAGCATTTT
17,.,.,TRBV11-2,TRBJ1-5,CASSPSGSDRRNQPQHF,TGTGCCAGCAGCCCCAGCGGTAGTGACCGCCGCAATCAGCCCCAGCATTTT
13,.,.,TRBV6-5,TRBJ1-1,CASSKNRYTEAFF,TGTGCCAGCAGCAAAAACAGATACACTGAAGCTTTCTTT
13,.,.,TRBV4-1,TRBJ2-1,CASSQDGGNEQFF,TGCGCCAGCAGCCAAGACGGCGGGAATGAGCAGTTCTTC
14,.,TRBD2,TRBV9,TRBJ2-7,CASSVAGGGYEQYF,TGTGCCAGCAGCGTAGCTGGGGGAGGGTACGAGCAGTACTTC
13,.,TRBD1,TRBV5-1,TRBJ1-2,CASSNDRVRGYTF,TGCGCCAGCAGCAACGACAGGGTACGTGGCTACACCTTC
15,.,TRBD2,TRBV25-1,TRBJ2-5,CASSAERGGPETQYF,TGTGCCAGCAGTGCGGAGCGGGGGGGGCCGGAGACCCAGTACTTC
13,.,TRBD2,TRBV27,TRBJ2-2,CASRLAGGGELFF,TGTGCCAGTCGTCTAGCGGGAGGCGGGGAGCTGTTTTTT
13,.,.,TRBV7-9,TRBJ2-7,CASSSMDFYEQYF,TGTGCCAGCAGCTCCATGGACTTCTACGAGCAGTACTTC
12,.,.,TRBV27,TRBJ2-7,CASSFSGNEQYF,TGTGCCAGCAGTTTTTCGGGAAACGAGCAGTACTTC
16,.,TRBD1,TRBV5-5,TRBJ2-1,CASSWGQVRPYNEQFF,TGTGCCAGCAGCTGGGGACAGGTACGACCGTACAATGAGCAGTTCTTC
16,.,TRBD2,TRBV28,TRBJ2-3,CASNWQTSPILYTQYF,TGTGCCAGCAATTGGCAGACTAGCCCTATCTTGTATACGCAGTATTTT
16,.,TRBD1,TRBV5-1,TRBJ1-3,CASSRTGGSEGNTIYF,TGCGCCAGCAGCAGAACAGGGGGCTCAGAAGGAAACACCATATATTTT
13,.,.,TRBV6-1,TRBJ1-1,CASSPSLNTEAFF,TGTGCCAGCAGTCCCTCCCTGAACACTGAAGCTTTCTTT
12,once,.,TRBV2,TRBJ2-7,CASRAEPYEQYF,TGTGCCAGCAGGGCGGAGCCCTACGAGCAGTACTTC
11,.,.,TRBV20-1,TRBJ2-1,CSALTYNEQFF,TGCAGTGCACTCACTTACAATGAGCAGTTCTTC
13,.,.,TRBV7-2,TRBJ1-2,CASSRLTPDNYTF,TGTGCCAGCAGCCGACTAACCCCAGACAACTACACCTTC
17,.,TRBD2,TRBV25-1,TRBJ2-1,CASSDLAGGPSYNEQFF,TGTGCCAGCAGTGATCTAGCGGGAGGGCCCTCCTACAATGAGCAGTTCTTC